The T cell receptor beta chain under discussion was sequenced for a study of technical replicates of blood from a handful of donors. CDR1 and CDR2 from the germline V gene are SGDLS and YYNGEE. This CDR3 is built from 14 residues. Trimming took 3 bases from V and 3 from J; bases not matched to a gene: 6. This clone came up once. Produced via immunoSEQ multiplex PCR; TCRdb's table is partial and in-frame only. The sample yields 70,000 to 85,000 clones, approximately 92% seen once. The sequence came from a human donor in good health. What was sequenced was T cells isolated from PBMCs. The V call is TRBV9, the J call TRBJ2-7; 7 nucleotides line up with TRBD1. For the CDR3, the DNA is TGTGCCAGCAGCGAACGGGACAGTGGCTACGAGCAGTACTTC. Residues: CASSERDSGYEQYF.